This T cell receptor beta chain was captured by sequencing in a study of shared clonotypes between healthy human individuals. For this clone: Its specificity is unknown.

The CDR3 covers 17 residues. Trimming stripped 3 bases from V and 5 bases from J, with 20 bases between. In germline, CDR1 is MNHEY, CDR2 SMNVEV (reference sequence). Broader study findings: Apart from blood, nothing was sampled; tissue repertoires likely differ.

Measured with immunoSEQ multiplex PCR; TCRdb has only the in-frame clones, and not every one. The table includes 2 million to 3 million clones, 90% to 95% detected once. Input material: naive CD4+ T cells from PBMCs. The subset here: CD45RA+ positively selected. This TCR derives from a man younger than 35 in good health. Some clones in this sample may be carry-over from other donors' samples. The V call is TRBV27, the J call TRBJ1-3, with D possibly matching TRBD1 (6 bases). CDR3 residues: CASSLGPQQGSRNTIYF. The CDR3, as DNA: TGTGCCAGCAGTTTGGGGCCTCAACAGGGTAGTAGAAACACCATATATTTT.